This entry lists 9 T cell receptor beta chains sequenced from one sample in a study of blood T cell repertoires in COVID-19. Measured with immunoSEQ multiplex PCR; TCRdb has only the in-frame clones, and not every one. This table has around 250,000 clones, 88% appearing once. Sequenced: peripheral blood. These receptors were obtained from a human donor in a cohort sampled during active COVID-19.

This chain connects TRBV7-2 to TRBJ2-3; no reliable D call. The CDR3 spans 15 residues. Trimming pared 4 bases from V and 2 bases from J, leaving 13 bases between. CDR1 and CDR2 from the germline V gene are SGHTA and FQGNSA. The CDR3 nucleotides are TGTGCCAGCAGCTATCCTACTGGTTTCACAGATACGCAGTATTTT. It encodes CASSYPTGFTDTQYF. The full variable domain, in which reference TRBV7-2 and TRBJ2-3 provide the parts outside the CDR3, is GAGVSQSPSNKVTEKGKDVELRCDPISGHTALYWYRQSLGQGLEFLIYFQGNSAPDKSGLPSDRFSAERTGGSVSTLTIQRTQQEDSAVYLCASSYPTGFTDTQYFGPGTRLTVL.

The gene calls are TRBV11-2 and TRBJ2-2; possibly TRBD2 for D (5 bases). CDR3 length: 13 amino acids. V was clipped by 8 bases and J by 6 bases, with 13 bases between them. Germline CDR1 is SGHAT and CDR2 is FQNNGV. The CDR3 loop is CASVPGAAGELFF. CDR3 nucleotides: TGTGCCAGCGTACCTGGAGCGGCCGGGGAGCTGTTTTTT.

J is TRBJ2-7 and V is TRBV3-1 (or the pseudogene TRBV3-2), with D unclear. V was clipped by 2 bases and J by 2 bases, with 7 bases between them. This CDR3 spans 13 amino acids. Looked up from germline, CDR1 is LGHDT and CDR2 is YNNKEL (reference sequence). The CDR3 DNA reads TGTGCCAGCAGCCAACAGATTCCCTACGAGCAGTACTTC. It yields the protein CASSQQIPYEQYF.

The rearrangement links TRBV19 to TRBJ1-5; possible D gene TRBD1, 6 bases. The length of the CDR3 is 15 residues. Germline values: CDR1 LNHDA, CDR2 SQIVND (reference sequence). V was cut by 8 bases and J by 5 bases, with 19 bases left in between. DNA for the CDR3: TGTGCCAGTCATTCTGGTCGGGGGGCCCATCAGCCCCAGCATTTT. Its protein is CASHSGRGAHQPQHF.

The V call is TRBV9, the J call TRBJ2-7; D might be TRBD2 (5 bases). The CDR3 has 15 residues. CDR1 SGDLS and CDR2 YYNGEE come from the germline V gene. Trimming cost V 0 bases and J 2 bases, with 12 bases left between them. In nucleotides, the CDR3 is TGTGCCAGCAGCGTAGATGGAAGAGGGACCTACGAGCAGTACTTC. Its protein is CASSVDGRGTYEQYF.

The chain combines TRBV19 with TRBJ1-1; 9 nucleotides agree with TRBD1. The V and J ends lost 6 bases and 3 bases, in that order; junction bases with no gene match: 11. The CDR3 runs 16 residues. CDR1 is LNHDA, CDR2 SQIVND, per germline (reference sequence). The CDR3 protein is CASSDPNRGLDTEAFF. CDR3 in DNA: TGTGCCAGTAGCGACCCAAACAGGGGGCTTGACACTGAAGCTTTCTTT.

The chain links TRBV24-1 to TRBJ2-1; 9 nucleotides line up with TRBD2. CDR1 is KGHDR and CDR2 is SFDVKD in the germline V gene. The length of the CDR3 is 18 residues. J was trimmed by 3 bases and V by 2 bases; bases with no gene match: 10. CDR3: CATSDWAYSGRGYNEQFF. In DNA form, the CDR3 reads TGTGCCACCAGTGATTGGGCTTATAGCGGGAGAGGCTACAATGAGCAGTTCTTC.

This clone came up once. The chain employs TRBV12-3 or TRBV12-4 and TRBJ1-3; no reliable D call. This CDR3 has 13 residues. V dropped 3 bases and J dropped 2 bases, with 5 bases sitting between them. CDR3 region: CASSFTTGNTIYF. The DNA for the CDR3 is TGTGCCAGCAGTTTCACAACTGGAAACACCATATATTTT.

This clone occurred once. V and J are TRBV10-2 and TRBJ1-1; D call uncertain. V gave up 8 bases and J gave up 6 bases, with 25 bases separating them. The germline gives CDR1 WSHSY, CDR2 SAAADI. This CDR3 comprises 16 residues. The CDR3 sequence is CASWITATGTIPEAFF. For the CDR3, the DNA is TGCGCCAGCTGGATCACAGCTACGGGAACAATACCTGAAGCTTTCTTT.